This T cell receptor beta chain derives from a study of PD-1 blockade in classical Hodgkin lymphoma (dated by TCRdb to 2019 to 2021). Background for the entire study: To define a peripheral blood immune signature of response to PD-1 blockade in classical Hodgkin lymphoma, the study combined TCR beta sequencing with CyTOF. General conclusions and limits of the study: The study was limited to a single clinical trial cohort, and causes of repertoire differences, possibly disease activity or prior therapy, remained undefined. Baseline TCR diversity was reported to be lower in newly diagnosed patients than in healthy donors and to be lower still in relapsed/refractory patients.

The CDR3 runs 17 amino acids, cysteine and phenylalanine included. The read is trimmed to its CDR3 DNA, 51 bases read in frame from base 1. V lost 4 bases and J lost 1 base, and the count of bases not matched to a germline gene is 6. The CDR1 and CDR2 encoded by the germline V gene (reference sequence) are SGHNT and YYREEE. This sample's time point label indicates: newly diagnosed, previously untreated cHL patient sample. To serve as a comparison group for the relapsed/refractory trial patients, PBMCs were sequenced from patients with newly diagnosed, previously untreated classical Hodgkin lymphoma. Peripheral blood was collected in 8 mL Vacutainer Cell Preparation Tubes, from which PBMCs were isolated by centrifugation and then cryopreserved. Notes on this clone: Its binding antigen is unknown. The sample holds no much larger clone one base away, and base qualities are not on file.

Genomic DNA was isolated using the Qiagen DNeasy kit from unsorted PBMCs as well as from negatively selected CD4+ and CD8+ fractions. Amplification of TCR beta CDR3 regions was done by immunoSEQ multiplex PCR with primers that anneal to V and J segments. A synthetic immune receptor repertoire was used to minimize amplification bias, and any residual bias was removed computationally once sequencing was done. In the paper's pipeline: Repertoire diversity was quantified as the Shannon entropy index using custom Python scripts. Unsorted, CD4+ and CD8+ repertoires were examined separately, except in combined analyses, for which CD4+ and CD8+ sequences were merged in silico. TCRdb retrieved this table from immuneACCESS and kept in-frame rearrangements only. Not all clones are present; in checked studies, unresolved V genes account for under half, and no reason is known for the remainder. V and J calls and clone size follow that table, whereas D and trimming were derived from the DNA. The sample has about 16,000 clones on record, 84% of them singletons. The top ten constitute 8.4% of the sample.

The sequence joins TRBV5-4 to TRBJ2-2, and TRBD2 aligns with 11 junction nucleotides. The sequence was collected from a human donor with classical Hodgkin lymphoma. The sequenced sample was peripheral blood mononuclear cells (PBMCs). The CDR3 reads as follows: CASSRGTSGGNTGELFF. At the DNA level, the sequence is TGTGCCAGCAGCCGAGGTACTAGCGGGGGGAACACCGGGGAGCTGTTTTTT.